This T cell receptor beta chain was captured by sequencing in a study of blood T cell repertoires in COVID-19. The overall study: The United States, Italy and Spain supplied acute and convalescent COVID-19 samples. In each case, the material was cDNA or gDNA derived from T cells, B-cell-depleted T cells, or PBMCs.

This CDR3 has 13 amino acids. CDR1 and CDR2 from the germline V gene are ENHRY and SYGVKD. V lost 3 bases and J lost 2, with 8 bases in between. Per the original data handling: Reference gene primer amplification in the assay estimated nucleated cell counts. Profiled with immunoSEQ multiplex PCR; TCRdb holds only in-frame clones, not every one. The D gene and trimming were derived from the DNA, and the V and J assignments and clone size from that table. The sample yields 200,000 or so clones, about 85% seen once. The receptor comes from a human donor in a cohort sampled during active COVID-19. Sequences were obtained from peripheral blood. V gene TRBV10-3 combines with J gene TRBJ2-7; D unclear. This chain's CDR3 is CAISDGSPYEQYF. The CDR3 DNA is TGTGCCATCAGTGACGGGTCTCCCTACGAGCAGTACTTC.